This T cell receptor (beta chain) was sequenced during a study of cytomegalovirus exposure and HLA in healthy donors. A multiplex PCR was run with 60 Vbeta primers and 13 Jbeta primers. Sequencing used immunoSEQ multiplex PCR; TCRdb keeps in-frame clones, though not all of them. The profile shows around 100,000 clones, around 64% of them singletons. Trimming cost V 0 bases and J 9 bases, with 21 bases left between them. The CDR3 consists of 16 residues. Germline lookup yields CDR1 SGHRS and CDR2 YFSETQ. The rearrangement links TRBV5-1 to TRBJ2-5, with a weak D call TRBD2 (6 bases). Sequenced input: PBMCs. This sequence originates from a man aged 30 to 39 in good health and CMV-seropositive. The DNA of the CDR3 is TGCGCCAGCAGCTTGGAGGGAGGTCTCAAGAGAAGGGCCCAGTACTTC. Its translation is CASSLEGGLKRRAQYF.